Presented here are 6 T cell receptor beta chains from one specimen sequenced in a study of blood T cell repertoires in COVID-19. Measured with immunoSEQ multiplex PCR; TCRdb has only the in-frame clones, and not every one. This table has 200,000 to 250,000 clones, 87% appearing once. The material sequenced was PBMCs or T cells enriched from blood (not recorded which). All receptors derive from a woman under 40 with acute COVID-19.

The chain couples TRBV7-9 to TRBJ1-2; 7 bases map to TRBD1. After removal of 4 bases from V and 8 bases from J, the junction contained 10 bases not matched to a gene. The CDR3 extends over 14 amino acids. Germline-derived CDR1 and CDR2 are SEHNR and FQNEAQ (reference sequence). CDR3 in amino acids: CASSSTQGQGGYTF. The CDR3 DNA sequence: TGTGCCAGCAGCTCGACACAGGGGCAAGGGGGCTACACCTTC.

This chain joins TRBV4-1 and TRBJ2-3, with 8 bases matching TRBD1. CDR1 MGHRA and CDR2 YSYEKL come from the germline V gene. The J segment lost 4 bases and the V segment lost 4 bases, leaving 4 bases of the junction unmatched. The CDR3 has 14 amino acids. Here the CDR3 reads CASSPDREADTQYF. CDR3 nucleotides: TGCGCCAGCAGCCCGGACAGGGAGGCAGATACGCAGTATTTT.

This clone has a handful of counts. The V gene is TRBV6-2 or TRBV6-3, the J gene TRBJ1-3; unclear D gene. From germline, CDR1 is MNHEY and CDR2 SVGEGT. The CDR3 runs 15 residues. Trimming cost V 6 bases and J 0 bases, with 12 bases left between them. The CDR3 coding sequence is TGTGCCAGCAGCACCGAGGGTTACTCTGGAAACACCATATATTTT. As protein: CASSTEGYSGNTIYF.

V usage is TRBV11-2 and J usage is TRBJ1-2, with D perhaps matching TRBD1 (5 bases). There are 14 residues in the CDR3. From germline, CDR1 is SGHAT and CDR2 FQNNGV. V lost 2 bases and J 6 bases, leaving 13 bases between the germline ends. The CDR3 loop is CASSLQLSGNGYTF. CDR3 DNA: TGTGCCAGCAGCTTACAGCTCTCAGGGAATGGCTACACCTTC.

This rearrangement joins TRBV5-5 to TRBJ1-2; 7 bases match TRBD1. J lost 4 bases, V lost 2 bases, and 5 bases had no gene match. Germline V gene lookup returns CDR1 SGHKS and CDR2 YYEKEE (reference sequence). This CDR3 region has 14 residues. CDR3 protein: CASSFQGEVYGYTF. The CDR3, as DNA: TGTGCCAGCAGCTTTCAGGGGGAAGTCTATGGCTACACCTTC.

This chain links TRBV5-6 with TRBJ1-1, with D perhaps TRBD1 (5 bases). Germline-derived CDR1 and CDR2 are SGHDT and YYEEEE. CDR3 length: 14 amino acids. V lost 6 bases to trimming and J lost 1 base, with 13 bases between them. In DNA, the CDR3 is TGTGCCAGCACCGTGACAGTTCGGAACACTGAAGCTTTCTTT. Its protein is CASTVTVRNTEAFF.